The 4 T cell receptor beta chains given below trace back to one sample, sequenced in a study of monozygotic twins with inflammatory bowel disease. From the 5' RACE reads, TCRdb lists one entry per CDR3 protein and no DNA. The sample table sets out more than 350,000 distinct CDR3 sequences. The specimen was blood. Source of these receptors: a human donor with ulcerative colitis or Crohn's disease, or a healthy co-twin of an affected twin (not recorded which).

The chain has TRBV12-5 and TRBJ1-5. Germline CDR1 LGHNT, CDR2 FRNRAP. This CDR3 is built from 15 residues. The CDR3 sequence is CASGLSQVDNQPQHF. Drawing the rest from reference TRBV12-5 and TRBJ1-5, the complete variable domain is DARVTQTPRHKVTEMGQEVTMRCQPILGHNTVFWYRQTMMQGLELLAYFRNRAPLDDSGMPKDRFSAEMPDATLATLKIQPSEPRDSAVYFCASGLSQVDNQPQHFGDGTRLSIL.

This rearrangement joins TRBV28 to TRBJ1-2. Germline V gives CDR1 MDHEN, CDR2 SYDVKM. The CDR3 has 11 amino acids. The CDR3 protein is CASSLKFGYTF.

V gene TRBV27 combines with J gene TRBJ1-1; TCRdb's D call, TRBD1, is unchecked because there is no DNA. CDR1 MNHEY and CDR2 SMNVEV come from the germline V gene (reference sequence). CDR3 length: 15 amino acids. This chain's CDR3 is CASSPYRGGGTEAFF.

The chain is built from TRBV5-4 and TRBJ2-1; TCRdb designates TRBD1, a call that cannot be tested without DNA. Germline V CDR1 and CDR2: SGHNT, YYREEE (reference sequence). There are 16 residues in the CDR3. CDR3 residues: CASSFRRLSSYNEQFF.